The subject of this entry is one T cell receptor beta chain. TCRdb passed the 5' RACE reads through MiXCR, listing each CDR3 protein once. The data show nearly 350,000 distinct CDR3 sequences, with roughly 14% seen just once and less than 1.1% held by the top ten. This entry is derived from a study of CD8 T cells in ankylosing spondylitis. The germline gives CDR1 SNHLY, CDR2 FYNNEI. The CDR3 length is 13 residues. Between the trimmed V and J ends, which lost 1 base and 3 bases, there was a span of 6 bases. The origin of this receptor is a male donor with ankylosing spondylitis or in good health (not recorded which). The gene calls are TRBV2 and TRBJ2-5; D gene unclear. Sequencing was carried out using blood, either unsorted or a sorted T cell fraction (not recorded which). The CDR3 coding sequence is TGTGCCAGCAGTGAAGGGACCAAAGAGACCCAGTACTTC. Protein: CASSEGTKETQYF.